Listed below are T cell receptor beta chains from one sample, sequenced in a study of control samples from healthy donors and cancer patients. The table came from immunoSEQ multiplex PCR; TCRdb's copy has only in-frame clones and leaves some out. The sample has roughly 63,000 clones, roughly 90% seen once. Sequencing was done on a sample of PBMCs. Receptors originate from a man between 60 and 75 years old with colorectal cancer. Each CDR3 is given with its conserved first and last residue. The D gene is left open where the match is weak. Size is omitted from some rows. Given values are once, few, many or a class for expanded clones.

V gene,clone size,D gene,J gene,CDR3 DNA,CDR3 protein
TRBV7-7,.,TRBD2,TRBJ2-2,TGTGCCAGCAGCCCAAGCGGGGGAAACACCGGGGAGCTGTTTTTT,CASSPSGGNTGELFF
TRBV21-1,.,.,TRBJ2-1,TGTGCCAGCAGCAAAGAGACTGGGACACTCCTCTACAATGAGCAGTTCTTC,CASSKETGTLLYNEQFF
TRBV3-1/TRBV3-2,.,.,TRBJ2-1,TGTGCCAGCAGCCGGGGACGGTCCAATGAGCAGTTCTTC,CASSRGRSNEQFF
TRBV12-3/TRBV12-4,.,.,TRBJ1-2,TGTGCCAGCACCATTAGGGGAAACTATGGCTACACCTTC,CASTIRGNYGYTF
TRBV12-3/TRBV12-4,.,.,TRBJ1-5,TGTGCCAGCAGTTTTAACTTGCAGCCCCAGCATTTT,CASSFNLQPQHF
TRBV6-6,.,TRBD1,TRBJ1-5,TGTGCCAGCAGTTCGCCGACAGGGAGAAGCAATCAGCCCCAGCATTTT,CASSSPTGRSNQPQHF
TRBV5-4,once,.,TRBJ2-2,TGTGCCAGCAGCCCACCTCGAGGGTCGGACACCGGGGAGCTGTTTTTT,CASSPPRGSDTGELFF
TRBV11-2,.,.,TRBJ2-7,TGTGCCAGCAGCTTAACGCAGGGTTACACCTACGAGCAGTACTTC,CASSLTQGYTYEQYF
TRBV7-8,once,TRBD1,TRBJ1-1,TGTGCCAGCAGCTTAGTGGGGGCAGGGGGGGCTGGGACTGAAGCTTTCTTT,CASSLVGAGGAGTEAFF
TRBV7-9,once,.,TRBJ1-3,TGTGCCAGCAGCTTAGCTCCCACGGGGTCTCGAAACACCATATATTTT,CASSLAPTGSRNTIYF
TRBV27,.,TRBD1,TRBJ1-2,TGTGCCAGCAGTAAAACAGGGGGCGGGGACTATGGCTACACCTTC,CASSKTGGGDYGYTF
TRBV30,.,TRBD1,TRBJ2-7,TGTGCCTGGTCGACAGGGTTTAAGTACGAGCAGTACTTC,CAWSTGFKYEQYF
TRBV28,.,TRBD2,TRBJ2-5,TGTGCCAGCAGTTTACCGGGACTAGCCCTGTGGGAGACCCAGTACTTC,CASSLPGLALWETQYF
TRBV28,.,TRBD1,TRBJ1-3,TGTGCCAGCAGTCCCGGGGGAGGGGGCATCCACACCATATATTTT,CASSPGGGGIHTIYF
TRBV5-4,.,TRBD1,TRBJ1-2,TGTGCCAGCAGCCCGGACAGGCGACCCCTTACCCCATATGGCTACACCTTC,CASSPDRRPLTPYGYTF
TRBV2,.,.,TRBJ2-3,TGTGCCAGCAGCAAGTCTCTTCCAGATACGCAGTATTTT,CASSKSLPDTQYF
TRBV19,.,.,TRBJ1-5,TGTGCCAGTAGGGTTCCAAGGGAAGGTCAGCCCCAGCATTTT,CASRVPREGQPQHF
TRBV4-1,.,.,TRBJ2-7,TGCGCCAGCAGCCAAGCTCAGGGGGGCGGCTCCTACGAGCAGTACTTC,CASSQAQGGGSYEQYF
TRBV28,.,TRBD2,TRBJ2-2,TGTGCCAGCAGTTATGGGGGGGGGACCGGGGAGCTGTTTTTT,CASSYGGGTGELFF
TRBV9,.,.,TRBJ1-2,TGTGCCAGCAGCGCACACTCGAGCGACTATGGCTACACCTTC,CASSAHSSDYGYTF
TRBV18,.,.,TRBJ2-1,TGTGCCAGCTCACCTTTAACTAGCTCCTACAATGAGCAGTTCTTC,CASSPLTSSYNEQFF
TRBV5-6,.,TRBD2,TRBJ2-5,TGTGCCAGCAGCTTGGCTTTTGCGGGGGGGACCTTGGAGACCCAGTACTTC,CASSLAFAGGTLETQYF
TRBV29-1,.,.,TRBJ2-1,TGCAGCGTTGGTATAAGCTACAATGAGCAGTTCTTC,CSVGISYNEQFF
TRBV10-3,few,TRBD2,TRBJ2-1,TGTGCCATCAGTGAGTGGACGAGCGGGGGGGCCAATGAGCAGTTCTTC,CAISEWTSGGANEQFF
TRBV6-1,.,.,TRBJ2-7,TGTGCCAGCAGTGAAGGGGAGTCCTACGAGCAGTACTTC,CASSEGESYEQYF
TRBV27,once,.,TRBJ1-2,TGTGCCAGCAGTCCCCGCGGGGGGGCTAAGGGCTACACCTTC,CASSPRGGAKGYTF
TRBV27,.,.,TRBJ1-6,TGTGCCAGCAGCCAATTGGGATTGGGGCAGGGGTTGTCACCCCTCCACTTT,CASSQLGLGQGLSPLHF
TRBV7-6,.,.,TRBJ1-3,TGTGCCAGCAGCTTAGGTAACCCCGGAAACACCATATATTTT,CASSLGNPGNTIYF
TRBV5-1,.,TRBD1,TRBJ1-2,TGCGCCAGCAGCTTTGCCAGGGGGGACTATGGCTACACCTTC,CASSFARGDYGYTF
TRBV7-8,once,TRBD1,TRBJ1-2,TGTGCCAGCAGCCCCGACAGGGCGGGAGACTATGGCTACACCTTC,CASSPDRAGDYGYTF
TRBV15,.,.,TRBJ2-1,TGTGCCACCAGCAGAGGCCACGAGGACTACAATGAGCAGTTCTTC,CATSRGHEDYNEQFF
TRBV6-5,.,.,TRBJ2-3,TGTGCCAGCAGACATACAGATACGCAGTATTTT,CASRHTDTQYF
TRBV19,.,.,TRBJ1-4,TGTGCCAGTAGTAGGGGGGCAGAGGATGAAAAACTGTTTTTT,CASSRGAEDEKLFF
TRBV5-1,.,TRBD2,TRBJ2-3,TGCGCCAGCAGCAATCAACTAGCGGGGGCTACAGATACGCAGTATTTT,CASSNQLAGATDTQYF
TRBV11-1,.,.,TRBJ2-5,TGTGCCAGCAGCTTAGGCGACGGCCGGGAGACCCAGTACTTC,CASSLGDGRETQYF
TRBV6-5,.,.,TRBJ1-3,TGTGCCAGCAGGTCAACAGAATACTCTGGAAACACCATATATTTT,CASRSTEYSGNTIYF
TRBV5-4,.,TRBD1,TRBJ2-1,TGTGCCAGCAGCTCCCCGACAGGGCCCAATGAGCAGTTCTTC,CASSSPTGPNEQFF
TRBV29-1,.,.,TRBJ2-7,TGCAGCGTTGAGGGCGGACGACCTCCCTCCTACGAGCAGTACTTC,CSVEGGRPPSYEQYF
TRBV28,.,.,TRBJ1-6,TGTGCCAGCACCCCCGCCCGATCGGGGGTCCACCGAAGCTCCTATAATTCACCCCTCCACTTT,CASTPARSGVHRSSYNSPLHF
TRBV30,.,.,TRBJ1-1,TGTGCCTGGAGTCGGGGGTCCGGGTTGAACACTGAAGCTTTCTTT,CAWSRGSGLNTEAFF
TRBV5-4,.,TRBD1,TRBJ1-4,TGTGCCAGCAGCGAAAGACAGGGAATCGGTGAAAAACTGTTTTTT,CASSERQGIGEKLFF
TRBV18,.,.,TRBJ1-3,TGTGCCAGCTCACGGGAGGGAAACACCATATATTTT,CASSREGNTIYF